This record concerns one T cell receptor (beta chain) sequence. Its matching antigen is unknown. With 60 Vbeta and 13 Jbeta primers, the PCR was carried out. Authors' methods: Some 11 million of the approximately 80 million unique TCR beta chains counted in a later analysis were shared. Measured with immunoSEQ multiplex PCR; TCRdb has only the in-frame clones, and not every one. V and J calls and clone size are those listed in that table; D and trimming were worked out from the DNA. There are 150,000 or so clones in the sample, with 2% to 2.5% held by the top ten. The sample belongs to a study of cytomegalovirus exposure and HLA in healthy donors. Overall study context: Findings of an earlier analysis included roughly 110 million unique TCR beta sequences from around 180 million T cells. Findings and caveats of the study: A previous analysis found most TCR beta V segments productive roughly 90% or roughly 30% of the time.

The V and J ends lost 2 bases and 2 bases respectively, with 9 bases between them. This CDR3 region has 15 residues. Germline V gene sequence: CDR1 KGHSH, CDR2 LQKENI. The chain is built from TRBV18 and TRBJ2-2; possible D gene TRBD2, 5 bases. The sequence was obtained from a man aged 25 to 40 in good health and CMV-seronegative. The sequenced sample consisted of PBMCs. The CDR3 protein is CASSPERLNTGELFF. The CDR3 DNA reads as TGTGCCAGCTCACCAGAGCGGTTAAACACCGGGGAGCTGTTTTTT.